This T cell receptor beta chain was recovered during a study of patients and donors after allogeneic stem cell transplantation. Per germline, CDR1 LNHNV and CDR2 YYDKDF (reference sequence). The V gene end was trimmed by 0 bases and the J gene end by 7 bases; junction bases not matched to a gene: 6. This CDR3 is 16 amino acids long. MiXCR was run by TCRdb on the RT-PCR reads, yielding one entry per CDR3 protein. The sample carries about 200,000 distinct CDR3 sequences, 35% to 45% recorded once. The sequence was obtained from a human donor who was either an allogeneic HSCT recipient or a stem cell or donor lymphocyte infusion donor (not recorded which). It is not recorded whose cells these are; they may come from a transplant donor. Sequenced: blood, either unsorted or a sorted T cell fraction (not recorded which). V usage is TRBV15 and J usage is TRBJ1-5; TRBD1 matches at 10 bases. The chain's CDR3 is CATSRDGDRGNQPQHF. The CDR3 region has the DNA TGTGCCACCAGCAGAGATGGGGACAGGGGTAACCAGCCCCAGCATTTT.